Listed below are T cell receptor beta chains from one sample, sequenced in a study of T cell responses to AZD1222 COVID-19 vaccine. TCRdb keeps only in-frame clones here, not all; method: immunoSEQ multiplex PCR. Of about 120,000 clones listed, around 91% are singletons. Material: peripheral blood, obtained on day 0 of MenACWY control vaccination. The receptors were gathered from an adult in good health. Both conserved end residues are part of each CDR3. Each record gives: clone size, V gene, D gene, J gene, CDR3 DNA, CDR3 protein. A D gene is named only where the DNA matches it firmly. Size is omitted from some rows. Given values are once, few, many or a class for expanded clones.

clone_size: -; v_call: TRBV4-2; d_call: -; j_call: TRBJ1-5; cdr3_nt: TGTGCCAGCAGCCACCTGCAGGGAAGCAATCAGCCCCAGCATTTT; cdr3_aa: CASSHLQGSNQPQHF
clone_size: -; v_call: TRBV5-1; d_call: TRBD2; j_call: TRBJ2-3; cdr3_nt: TGCGCCAGCAGCTTGACTAGCGGGATTCCAACAGATACGCAGTATTTT; cdr3_aa: CASSLTSGIPTDTQYF
clone_size: -; v_call: TRBV5-8; d_call: -; j_call: TRBJ1-6; cdr3_nt: TGTGCCAGCAGCTTGGCAGGGATAACTTCACCCCTCCACTTT; cdr3_aa: CASSLAGITSPLHF
clone_size: -; v_call: TRBV9; d_call: -; j_call: TRBJ1-1; cdr3_nt: TGTGCCAGCAGCGTAGGAGAAGGGGAGGAAATGAACACTGAAGCTTTCTTT; cdr3_aa: CASSVGEGEEMNTEAFF
clone_size: once; v_call: TRBV7-2; d_call: -; j_call: TRBJ1-6; cdr3_nt: TGTGCCAGCACCGGCGGATCACCCCTCCACTTT; cdr3_aa: CASTGGSPLHF
clone_size: once; v_call: TRBV4-1; d_call: -; j_call: TRBJ1-2; cdr3_nt: TGCGCCAGCATGGGCCTAACATCGGCTAACTATGGCTACACCTTC; cdr3_aa: CASMGLTSANYGYTF
clone_size: -; v_call: TRBV4-1; d_call: -; j_call: TRBJ2-2; cdr3_nt: TGCGCCAGCAGCCAAGAGGGTATACTTGACACCGGGGAGCTGTTTTTT; cdr3_aa: CASSQEGILDTGELFF
clone_size: -; v_call: TRBV7-9; d_call: TRBD2; j_call: TRBJ2-3; cdr3_nt: TGTGCCAGCAGCGATCTAGCGGGAGGGCCCACAGATACGCAGTATTTT; cdr3_aa: CASSDLAGGPTDTQYF
clone_size: -; v_call: TRBV13; d_call: TRBD1; j_call: TRBJ2-2; cdr3_nt: TGTGCCAGCAGCCTGGGACAGGGGGTAACCGGGGAGCTGTTTTTT; cdr3_aa: CASSLGQGVTGELFF
clone_size: -; v_call: TRBV7-9; d_call: -; j_call: TRBJ2-2; cdr3_nt: TGTGCCAGCAGCTTAGCAGGGGCGATCACCGGGGAGCTGTTTTTT; cdr3_aa: CASSLAGAITGELFF
clone_size: -; v_call: TRBV5-1; d_call: TRBD1; j_call: TRBJ2-2; cdr3_nt: TGCGCCAGCAGCCCATACTTAAGGACAGGGGGCAACACCGGGGAGCTGTTTTTT; cdr3_aa: CASSPYLRTGGNTGELFF
clone_size: -; v_call: TRBV28; d_call: TRBD1; j_call: TRBJ1-4; cdr3_nt: TGTGCCAGCAGTGCAGTCCCGGGACAGATGGCTAATGAAAAACTGTTTTTT; cdr3_aa: CASSAVPGQMANEKLFF
clone_size: -; v_call: TRBV29-1; d_call: -; j_call: TRBJ2-2; cdr3_nt: TGCAGCGTTGGAAATGCGAACACCGGGGAGCTGTTTTTT; cdr3_aa: CSVGNANTGELFF
clone_size: -; v_call: TRBV15; d_call: TRBD2; j_call: TRBJ2-1; cdr3_nt: TGTGCCACCAGCACCCGACTAGCGGGAGGGGCCTACAATGAGCAGTTCTTC; cdr3_aa: CATSTRLAGGAYNEQFF